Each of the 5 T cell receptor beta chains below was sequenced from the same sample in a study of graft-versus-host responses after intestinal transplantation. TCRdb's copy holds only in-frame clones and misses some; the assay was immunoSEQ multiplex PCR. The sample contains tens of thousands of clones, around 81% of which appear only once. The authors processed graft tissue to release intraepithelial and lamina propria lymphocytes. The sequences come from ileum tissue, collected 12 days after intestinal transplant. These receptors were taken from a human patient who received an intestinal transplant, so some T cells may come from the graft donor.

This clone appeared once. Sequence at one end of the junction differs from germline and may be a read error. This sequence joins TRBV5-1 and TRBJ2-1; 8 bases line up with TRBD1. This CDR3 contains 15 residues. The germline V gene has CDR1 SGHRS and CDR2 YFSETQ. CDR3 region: CASSLWGTGGDEQFF. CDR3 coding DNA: TGTGCCAGCAGCTTGTGGGGGACAGGCGGGGATGAGCAGTTCTTC.

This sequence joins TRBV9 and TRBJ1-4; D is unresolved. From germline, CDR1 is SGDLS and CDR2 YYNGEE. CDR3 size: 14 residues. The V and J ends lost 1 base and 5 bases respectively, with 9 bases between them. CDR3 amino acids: CASSVTWQNEKLFF. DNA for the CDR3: TGTGCCAGCAGCGTAACGTGGCAGAATGAAAAACTGTTTTTT.

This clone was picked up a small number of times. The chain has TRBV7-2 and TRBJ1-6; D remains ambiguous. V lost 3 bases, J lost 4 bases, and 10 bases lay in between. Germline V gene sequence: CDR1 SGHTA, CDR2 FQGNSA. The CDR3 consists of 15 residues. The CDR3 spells CASSFQEAYNSPLHF. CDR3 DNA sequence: TGTGCCAGCAGCTTTCAAGAGGCTTATAATTCACCCCTCCACTTT.

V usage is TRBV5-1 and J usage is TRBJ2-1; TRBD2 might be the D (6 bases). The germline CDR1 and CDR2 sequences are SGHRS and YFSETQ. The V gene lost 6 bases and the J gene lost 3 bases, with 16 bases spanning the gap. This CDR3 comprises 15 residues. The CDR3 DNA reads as TGCGCCAGCACCCCTCGGGACTTCGGCTACAATGAGCAGTTCTTC. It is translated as CASTPRDFGYNEQFF. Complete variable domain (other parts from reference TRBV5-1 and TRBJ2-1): KAGVTQTPRYLIKTRGQQVTLSCSPISGHRSVSWYQQTPGQGLQFLFEYFSETQRNKGNFPGRFSGRQFSNSRSEMNVSTLELGDSALYLCASTPRDFGYNEQFFGPGTRLTVL.

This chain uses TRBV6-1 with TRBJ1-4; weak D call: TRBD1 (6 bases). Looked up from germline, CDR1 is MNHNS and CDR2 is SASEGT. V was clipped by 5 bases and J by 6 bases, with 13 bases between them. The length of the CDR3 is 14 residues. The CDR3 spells CASSRQAVDEKLFF. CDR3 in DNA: TGTGCCAGCAGTCGACAGGCCGTTGATGAAAAACTGTTTTTT.